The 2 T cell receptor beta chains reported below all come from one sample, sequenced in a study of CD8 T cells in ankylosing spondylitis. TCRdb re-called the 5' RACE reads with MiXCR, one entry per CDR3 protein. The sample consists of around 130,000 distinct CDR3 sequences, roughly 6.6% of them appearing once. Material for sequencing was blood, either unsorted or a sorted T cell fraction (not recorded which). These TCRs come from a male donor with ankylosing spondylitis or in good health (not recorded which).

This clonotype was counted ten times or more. The CDR3 sequence is CASSFEETQYF. DNA for the CDR3: TGCGCCAGCAGCTTTGAAGAGACCCAGTACTTC. The chain joins TRBV5-1 to TRBJ2-5; D remains unclear. V was pared by 2 bases and J by 3 bases, with 2 bases between. The CDR3 spans 11 residues. The germline V gene encodes CDR1 SGHRS and CDR2 YFSETQ.

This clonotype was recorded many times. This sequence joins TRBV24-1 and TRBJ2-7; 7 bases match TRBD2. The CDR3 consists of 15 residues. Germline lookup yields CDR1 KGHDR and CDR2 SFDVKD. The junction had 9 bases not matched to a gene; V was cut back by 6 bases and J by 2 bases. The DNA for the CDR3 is TGTGCCACCAGTTCTCGCGGGAGTCTTACCTACGAGCAGTACTTC. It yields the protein CATSSRGSLTYEQYF.